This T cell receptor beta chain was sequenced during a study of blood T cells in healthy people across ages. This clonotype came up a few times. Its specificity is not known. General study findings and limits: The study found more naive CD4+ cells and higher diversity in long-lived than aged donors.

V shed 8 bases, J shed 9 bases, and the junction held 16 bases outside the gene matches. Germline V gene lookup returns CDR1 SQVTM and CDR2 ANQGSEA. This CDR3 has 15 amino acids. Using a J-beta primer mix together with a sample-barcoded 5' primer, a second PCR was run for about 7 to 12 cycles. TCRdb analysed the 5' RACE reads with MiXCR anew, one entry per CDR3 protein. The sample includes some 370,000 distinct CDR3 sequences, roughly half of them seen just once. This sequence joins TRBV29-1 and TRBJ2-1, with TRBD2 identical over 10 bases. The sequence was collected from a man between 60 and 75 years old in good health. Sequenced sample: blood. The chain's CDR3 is CSIRTSGTVTSEQFF. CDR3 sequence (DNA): TGCAGCATAAGGACTAGCGGAACCGTTACGAGTGAGCAGTTCTTC.